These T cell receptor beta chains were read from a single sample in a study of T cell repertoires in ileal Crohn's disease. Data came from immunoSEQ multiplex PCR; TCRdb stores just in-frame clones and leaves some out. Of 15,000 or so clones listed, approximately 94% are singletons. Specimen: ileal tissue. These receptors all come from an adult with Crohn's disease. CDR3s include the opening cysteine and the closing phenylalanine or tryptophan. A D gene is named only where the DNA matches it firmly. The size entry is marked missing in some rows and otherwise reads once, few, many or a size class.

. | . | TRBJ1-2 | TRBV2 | TGTGCCAGCAGTGAAGGTGGCAGTCCTGGCTACACCTTC | CASSEGGSPGYTF
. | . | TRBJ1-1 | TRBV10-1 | TGCGCCAGCAGTGGACAGCTAGACACTGAAGCTTTCTTT | CASSGQLDTEAFF
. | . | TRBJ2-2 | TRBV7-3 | TGTGCCAGCAGCTTAACCGGTAACACCGGGGAGCTGTTTTTT | CASSLTGNTGELFF
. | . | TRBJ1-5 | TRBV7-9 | TGTGCCAGCAGCTTAGATCAGGGTTACAATCAGCCCCAGCATTTT | CASSLDQGYNQPQHF
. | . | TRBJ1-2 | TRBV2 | TGTGCCAGCAGGACAAGAATGGACTATGGCTACACCTTC | CASRTRMDYGYTF
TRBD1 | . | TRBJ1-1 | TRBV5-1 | TGCGCCAGCAGGCGGGAGGGGACAGCAACAGAAGCTTTCTTT | CASRREGTATEAFF
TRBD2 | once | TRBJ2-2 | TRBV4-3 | TGCGCCAGCAGCCATTTGCTAGCGGGGGGGGACGGGGAGCTGTTTTTT | CASSHLLAGGDGELFF
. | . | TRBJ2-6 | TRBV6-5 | TGTGCCAGCAGTTACTCTGGGGAGACTGGGGCCAACGTCCTGACTTTC | CASSYSGETGANVLTF
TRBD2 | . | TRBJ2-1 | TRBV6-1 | TGTGCCAGCAGCCAACTAGCGGGGTGGTGGAATGAGCAGTTCTTC | CASSQLAGWWNEQFF
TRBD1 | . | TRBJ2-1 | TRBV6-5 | TGTGCCAGCAGTTACGTTACAGGGGATGAGCAGTTCTTC | CASSYVTGDEQFF
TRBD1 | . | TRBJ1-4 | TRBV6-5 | TGTGCCACCAGAGGGGGCGCGGGTGAAAAACTGTTTTTT | CATRGGAGEKLFF
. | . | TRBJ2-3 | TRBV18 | TGTGCCAGCTCACCACCGCGGGGTAGTCGTACAGATACGCAGTATTTT | CASSPPRGSRTDTQYF
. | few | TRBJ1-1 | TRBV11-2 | TGTGCCAGCAGCTTAGATTGGACACTTGAAGCTTTCTTT | CASSLDWTLEAFF
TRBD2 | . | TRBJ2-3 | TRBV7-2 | TGTGCCAGCAGCCCTCGGACTAGCGGGAGAGATACGCAGTATTTT | CASSPRTSGRDTQYF
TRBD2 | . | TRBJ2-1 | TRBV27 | TGTGCCAGCAGTTCAGCGGGGGCCTCAACCAACTACAATGAGCAGTTCTTC | CASSSAGASTNYNEQFF
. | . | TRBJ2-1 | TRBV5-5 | TGTGCCAGCAGCTTGGCCATGGGCAGCAATGAGCAGTTCTTC | CASSLAMGSNEQFF
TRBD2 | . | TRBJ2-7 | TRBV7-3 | TGTGCCAGCAGCTTAAAAGCGGGGCCCAACTACGAGCAGTACTTC | CASSLKAGPNYEQYF
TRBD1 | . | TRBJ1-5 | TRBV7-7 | TGTGCTAGCATCCCCGGTGGGGACAGGGCTGGTCAGCCCCAGCATTTT | CASIPGGDRAGQPQHF
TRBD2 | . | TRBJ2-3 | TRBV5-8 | TGTGCCAGCAGCTTGCGGATGAGGACTAGCGGGGGAGATACGCAGTATTTT | CASSLRMRTSGGDTQYF
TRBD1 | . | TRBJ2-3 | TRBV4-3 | TGCGCCAGCAGCCGACCTAGGACAGGTCTTCTTCTCTTTAGCACAGATACGCAGTATTTT | CASSRPRTGLLLFSTDTQYF
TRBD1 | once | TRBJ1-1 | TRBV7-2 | TGTGCCAGCAGCTTGGGGGACAGGAGGAACACTGAAGCTTTCTTT | CASSLGDRRNTEAFF
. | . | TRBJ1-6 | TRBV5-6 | TGTGCCAGCAGCTTGAAGCCGGATTCACCCCTCCACTTT | CASSLKPDSPLHF
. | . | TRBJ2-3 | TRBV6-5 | TGTGCCAGCAGGGGACGGAGGGTCGCAGATACGCAGTATTTT | CASRGRRVADTQYF
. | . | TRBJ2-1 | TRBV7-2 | TGTGCCAGCAGCGCCGGGACACCTCCGAGGAATGAGCAGTTCTTC | CASSAGTPPRNEQFF
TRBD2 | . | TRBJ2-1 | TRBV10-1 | TGCGCCAGCAGTGAGTCGGTAGCGGGGGCCCGCTACAATGAGCAGTTCTTC | CASSESVAGARYNEQFF
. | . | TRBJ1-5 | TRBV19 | TGTGCCAGTAGAACGCAGAGTTTTATGGGCAGCAATCAGCCCCAGCATTTT | CASRTQSFMGSNQPQHF
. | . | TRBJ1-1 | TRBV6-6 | TGTGCCAGCAGTTTAGAAAGGGGGACTGAAGCTTTCTTT | CASSLERGTEAFF
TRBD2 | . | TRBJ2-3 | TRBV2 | TGTGCCAGCAGTGATTGGCGGGGGGGCCGGGGTTATCATCCAGATACGCAGTATTTT | CASSDWRGGRGYHPDTQYF
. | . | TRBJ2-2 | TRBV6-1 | TGTGCCAGCAGTGAGAGGACACGAAACACCGGGGAGCTGTTTTTT | CASSERTRNTGELFF
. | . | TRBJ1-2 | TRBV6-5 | TGTGCCAGCAGTTACCGTTCGGGTCAGGGCTACTATGGCTACACCTTC | CASSYRSGQGYYGYTF
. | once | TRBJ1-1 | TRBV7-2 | TGTGCCAGCAGCTCTACGCCGGAGGAACACACTGAAGCTTTCTTT | CASSSTPEEHTEAFF
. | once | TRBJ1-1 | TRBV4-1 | TGCGCCAGCAGCCCGCGAAACGGGGGGCGGGGAACTGAAGCTTTCTTT | CASSPRNGGRGTEAFF
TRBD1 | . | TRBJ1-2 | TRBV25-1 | TGTGCCAGCACCGAAAGGACAGGCGACGGCTACACCTTC | CASTERTGDGYTF
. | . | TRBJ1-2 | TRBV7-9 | TGTGCCAGCAGCCCCCGGCCCAGGGGTGCCGATAACTATGGCTACACCTTC | CASSPRPRGADNYGYTF
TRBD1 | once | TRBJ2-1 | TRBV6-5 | TGTGCCAGCAGTTACACCGGGACAGGGTTTTACAATGAGCAGTTCTTC | CASSYTGTGFYNEQFF
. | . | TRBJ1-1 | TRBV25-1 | TGTGCCAGCACTCCGGCCGGGGGTGGGACTGAAGCTTTCTTT | CASTPAGGGTEAFF
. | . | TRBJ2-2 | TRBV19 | TGTGCCAGTACCTTTAAGTCGATGCGGCGCACCGGGGAGCTGTTTTTT | CASTFKSMRRTGELFF
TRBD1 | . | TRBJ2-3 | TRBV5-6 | TGTGCCAGCAGCTTGGGACAGGGGGTACCAGATACGCAGTATTTT | CASSLGQGVPDTQYF
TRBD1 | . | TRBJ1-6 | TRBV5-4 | TGTGCCAGCAGCGACCCGGGACAGGGTATCCCCCTCCACTTT | CASSDPGQGIPLHF
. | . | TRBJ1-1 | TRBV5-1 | TGCGCCAGCAGCTCACGGGGAGGGTCGGGGGGTACTGAAGCTTTCTTT | CASSSRGGSGGTEAFF
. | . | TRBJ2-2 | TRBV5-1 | TGCGCCAGCAGCTTGGGACAGAACACCGGGGAGCTGTTTTTT | CASSLGQNTGELFF
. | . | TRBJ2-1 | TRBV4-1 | TGCGCCAGCAGCCCCCCGCCCGGCAATGAGCAGTTCTTC | CASSPPPGNEQFF